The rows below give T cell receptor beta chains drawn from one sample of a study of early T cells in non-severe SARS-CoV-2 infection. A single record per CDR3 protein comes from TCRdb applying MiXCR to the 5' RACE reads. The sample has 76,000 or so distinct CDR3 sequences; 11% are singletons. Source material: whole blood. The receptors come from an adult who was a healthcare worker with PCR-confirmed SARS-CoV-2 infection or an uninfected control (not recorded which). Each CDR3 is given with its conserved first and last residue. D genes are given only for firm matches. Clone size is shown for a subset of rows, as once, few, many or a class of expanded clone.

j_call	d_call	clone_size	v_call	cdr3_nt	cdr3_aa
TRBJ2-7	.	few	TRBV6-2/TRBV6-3	TGTGCCAGCAACTACCATTCTCGCCGGAGCTCCTACGAGCAGTACTTC	CASNYHSRRSSYEQYF
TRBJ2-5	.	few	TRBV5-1	TGCGCCAGCAGCTTGAGACAGTACCAGGAGACCCAGTACTTC	CASSLRQYQETQYF
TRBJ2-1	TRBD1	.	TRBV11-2	TGTGCCAGCAGGAGAAGACAGGGGGACAAACGGCCTGAGCAGTTCTTC	CASRRRQGDKRPEQFF
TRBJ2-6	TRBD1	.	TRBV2	TGTGCCAGCAGCCGGGACAGGGGTTCTGGGGCCAACGTCCTGACTTTC	CASSRDRGSGANVLTF
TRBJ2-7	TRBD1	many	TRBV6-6	TGTGCCAGCAGCTCCCCGGGACAGGGCTACGAGCAGTACTTC	CASSSPGQGYEQYF
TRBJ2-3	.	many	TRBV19	TGTGCCAGTAGTATGGGGGTGAGCACAGATACGCAGTATTTT	CASSMGVSTDTQYF
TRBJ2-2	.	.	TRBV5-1	TGCGCCAGCACTCGAGGTCTAGGATCGAACACCGGGGAGCTGTTTTTT	CASTRGLGSNTGELFF
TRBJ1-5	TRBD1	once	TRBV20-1	TGCAGTGCTAGAGAGGGACAGGGGGATAGTCAGCCCCAGCATTTT	CSAREGQGDSQPQHF
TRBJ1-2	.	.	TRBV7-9	TGTGCCAGCAGCCCGGACGGGGGCTATGGCTACACCTTC	CASSPDGGYGYTF
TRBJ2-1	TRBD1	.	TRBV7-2	TGTGCCAGCAGGGCCGGGACAGGGGGATACAATGAGCAGTTCTTC	CASRAGTGGYNEQFF
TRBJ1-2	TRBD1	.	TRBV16	TGTGCCAGCAGCCAAGTGGGACAGCAAGGCTACACCTTC	CASSQVGQQGYTF
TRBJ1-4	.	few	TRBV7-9	TGTGCCAGCAGCAGGGGGAATGAAAAACTGTTTTTT	CASSRGNEKLFF
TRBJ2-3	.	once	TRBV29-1	TGCAGCGTTGAAGGAGGGAGTGGGGCTAGCCGCACAGATACGCAGTATTTT	CSVEGGSGASRTDTQYF
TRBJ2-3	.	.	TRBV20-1	TGCAGTGCGAAGGGGGGTCCAACCGGGACGGTGGCAGATACGCAGTATTTT	CSAKGGPTGTVADTQYF
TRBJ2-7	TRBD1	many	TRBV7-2	TGTGCCAGCAGCTTAGTAGCAGGGGGCGGCTACGAGCAGTACTTC	CASSLVAGGGYEQYF
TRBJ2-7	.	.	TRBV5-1	TGCGCCAGCAGCTTGGTAGGCTGGGAGCAGTACTTC	CASSLVGWEQYF
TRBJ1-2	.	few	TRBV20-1	TGCAGTGCTAGAGACAGGGTTCGGTATGGCTACACCTTC	CSARDRVRYGYTF